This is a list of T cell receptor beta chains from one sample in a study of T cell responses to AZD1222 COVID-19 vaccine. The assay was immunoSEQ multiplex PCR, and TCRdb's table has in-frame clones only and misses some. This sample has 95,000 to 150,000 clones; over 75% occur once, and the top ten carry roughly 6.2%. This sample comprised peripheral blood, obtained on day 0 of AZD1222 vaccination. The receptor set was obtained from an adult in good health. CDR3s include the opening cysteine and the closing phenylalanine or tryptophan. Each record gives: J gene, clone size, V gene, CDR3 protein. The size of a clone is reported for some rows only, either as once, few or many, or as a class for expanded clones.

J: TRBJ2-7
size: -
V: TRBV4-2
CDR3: CASSPDRGVSYEQYF

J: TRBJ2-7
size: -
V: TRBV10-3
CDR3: CAISSNTAEQYF

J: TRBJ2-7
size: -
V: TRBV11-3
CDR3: CASSSGVGTLEQYF

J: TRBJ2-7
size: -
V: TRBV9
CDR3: CASSAASGQMQYF

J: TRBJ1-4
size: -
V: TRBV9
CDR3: CASSVGGQGEKLFF

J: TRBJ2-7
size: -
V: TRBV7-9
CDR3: CASSLGSGQGAYEQYF

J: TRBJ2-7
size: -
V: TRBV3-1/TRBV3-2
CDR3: CASSPEEGPYEQYF

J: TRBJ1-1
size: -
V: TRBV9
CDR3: CASSGSLDSSSMNTEAFF

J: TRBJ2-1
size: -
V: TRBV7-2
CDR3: CASSASLLEGNEQFF

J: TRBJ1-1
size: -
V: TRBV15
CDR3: CATSRELHSMNTEAFF

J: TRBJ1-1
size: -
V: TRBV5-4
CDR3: CASSFGGGDTEAFF

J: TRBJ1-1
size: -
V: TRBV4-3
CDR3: CASSQDLWQMNTEAFF

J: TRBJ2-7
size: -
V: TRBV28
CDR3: CASSGYAAGDYEQYF

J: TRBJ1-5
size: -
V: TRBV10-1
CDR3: CASIRGGGGQPQHF

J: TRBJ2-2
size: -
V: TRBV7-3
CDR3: CASSPQGDGTGELFF

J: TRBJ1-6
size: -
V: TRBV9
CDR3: CASSVEVSSYNSPLHF

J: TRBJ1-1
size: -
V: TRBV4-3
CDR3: CASSQELWEQAFF

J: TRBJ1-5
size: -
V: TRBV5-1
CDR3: CASSLVGDSNQPQHF

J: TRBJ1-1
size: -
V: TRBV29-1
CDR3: CSLYRPPMNTEAFF

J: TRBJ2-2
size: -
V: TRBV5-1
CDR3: CASSEGGQGHTGELFF

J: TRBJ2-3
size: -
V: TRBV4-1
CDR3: CASSLLAGPSTDTQYF

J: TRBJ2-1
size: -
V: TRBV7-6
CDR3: CASSLDPGASGGNNEQFF

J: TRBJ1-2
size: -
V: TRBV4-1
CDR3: CASSQDNGNYGYTF

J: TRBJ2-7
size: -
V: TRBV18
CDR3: CASSQTASSYEQYF

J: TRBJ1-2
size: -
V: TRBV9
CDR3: CASSVVTNYGYTF

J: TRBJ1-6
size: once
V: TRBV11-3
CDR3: CASSIGPDTSYNSPLHF

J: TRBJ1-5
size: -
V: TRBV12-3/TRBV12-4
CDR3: CASRSRGNQPQHF

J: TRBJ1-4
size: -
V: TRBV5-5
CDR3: CASSLPSNGEKLFF